These T cell receptor beta chains were read from a single sample in a study of preoperative IRX-2 immunotherapy in early breast cancer. Some clones are missing from TCRdb's copy, which holds only in-frame ones; the method was immunoSEQ multiplex PCR. The sample yields tens of thousands of clones, around nine tenths seen once. The sequences come from tumor tissue, collected after IRX-2 immunotherapy. These receptors came from a human donor with breast cancer. Each CDR3 is given with its conserved first and last residue. The order of the fields is V gene, D gene, J gene, clone size, CDR3 DNA, CDR3 protein. A D gene is named only where the DNA matches it firmly. The size of a clone is reported for some rows only, either as once, few or many, or as a class for expanded clones.

TRBV6-8,TRBD1,TRBJ1-5,NA,TGTGCCAGCAGGGACGACAGGGGGTTTTCCCTGGGCAATCAGCCCCAGCATTTT,CASRDDRGFSLGNQPQHF
TRBV11-3,NA,TRBJ2-7,NA,TGTGCCAGCAGCTTTATAGAGGGGTGGTACTCCTACGAGCAGTACTTC,CASSFIEGWYSYEQYF
TRBV7-1,TRBD1,TRBJ2-1,NA,TGTGCCAGCAGCCCTATACAGGGGAGTAATGAGCAGTTCTTC,CASSPIQGSNEQFF
TRBV6-8,TRBD2,TRBJ2-1,NA,TGTGCCAGCAGTTCAAGGACTAGCGGGAGGGCCAACTACAATGAGCAGTTCTTC,CASSSRTSGRANYNEQFF
TRBV28,TRBD1,TRBJ1-1,NA,TGTGCCAGTAGGGGTGGACAGGGTCGAACTGAAGCTTTCTTT,CASRGGQGRTEAFF
TRBV28,NA,TRBJ2-6,NA,TGTGCCACCGGAACGGTGTCTGGGGCCAACGTCCTGACTTTC,CATGTVSGANVLTF
TRBV6-8,NA,TRBJ2-2,few,TGTGCCAGCACCAAGGTGGTGACCCTTATCACCGGGGAGCTGTTTTTT,CASTKVVTLITGELFF
TRBV4-1,NA,TRBJ1-2,NA,TGCGCCAGCAGCCAAGCCTCCCTCCAGGGTGCCTATGGCTACACCTTC,CASSQASLQGAYGYTF
TRBV4-1,NA,TRBJ2-5,NA,TGCGCCAGCAGCCAAGATATGGCCAGATCCCAAGAGACCCAGTACTTC,CASSQDMARSQETQYF
TRBV7-8,NA,TRBJ2-2,NA,TGTGCCAGCAGCTTCTCGAACACCGGGGAGCTGTTTTTT,CASSFSNTGELFF
TRBV7-4,NA,TRBJ2-1,NA,TGTGCCAGCAGTTTAGGACCCAACAATGAGCAGTTCTTC,CASSLGPNNEQFF
TRBV11-3,NA,TRBJ1-6,NA,TGTGCCAGCAGCTTGGGGGGCGTGGGGAGTTCACCCCTCCACTTT,CASSLGGVGSSPLHF
TRBV5-1,TRBD2,TRBJ2-2,NA,TGCGCCAGCAGCATACTAGCGGGGGGCGGCTACACCGGGGAGCTGTTTTTT,CASSILAGGGYTGELFF
TRBV6-8,TRBD1,TRBJ1-2,NA,TGTGCCAGCAGCGACAGGGACTATGGCTACACCTTC,CASSDRDYGYTF
TRBV22-1,NA,TRBJ2-1,NA,TGTGCCAGCAGAAGGACCGCAGGGTGGGATGAGCAGTTCTTC,CASRRTAGWDEQFF
TRBV23-1,NA,TRBJ1-6,NA,TGCGCCAGCAGCCAAGTGTTCGGGGAAGGATCACCCCTCCACTTT,CASSQVFGEGSPLHF
TRBV28,TRBD1,TRBJ1-6,once,TGTGCCAGCAGTTGGGACAGACCTAATTCACCCCTCCACTTT,CASSWDRPNSPLHF
TRBV23-1,NA,TRBJ1-1,NA,TGCGCCAGCAGCCAAGATAGGGGACCGGAAGCTTTCTTT,CASSQDRGPEAFF
TRBV14,NA,TRBJ2-2,NA,TGTGCCAGCAGCCAGGGTTTGGGGAACACCGGGGAGCTGTTTTTT,CASSQGLGNTGELFF
TRBV19,NA,TRBJ1-5,NA,TGTGCCAGTAGTGTCCGGGACAGCAATCAGCCCCAGCATTTT,CASSVRDSNQPQHF
TRBV6-8,NA,TRBJ1-1,NA,TGTGCCAGCAGACAGACAGGTATTAACACTGAAGCTTTCTTT,CASRQTGINTEAFF
TRBV12-5,NA,TRBJ2-1,NA,TGTGCTAGTGGTCTGGGAGGCCGTAGCTCCTACAATGAGCAGTTCTTC,CASGLGGRSSYNEQFF
TRBV29-1,TRBD1,TRBJ1-4,NA,TGCAGCGCCTCGACAGGGGGCTTTGCAACTAATGAAAAACTGTTTTTT,CSASTGGFATNEKLFF
TRBV11-3,NA,TRBJ2-1,NA,TGTGCCAGCAGCTTGGCCGGGAGACGGGATGAGCAGTTCTTC,CASSLAGRRDEQFF
TRBV7-8,NA,TRBJ1-3,NA,TGTGCCAGCAGCTCCGACAGGGGAAACACCATATATTTT,CASSSDRGNTIYF
TRBV7-2,NA,TRBJ1-2,NA,TGTGCCAGCAGCACCCAGGAGAACTATGGCTACACCTTC,CASSTQENYGYTF
TRBV7-8,NA,TRBJ1-1,NA,TGTGCCAGCACCTCAACGGGGGGGGACACTGAAGCTTTCTTT,CASTSTGGDTEAFF
TRBV29-1,NA,TRBJ1-1,NA,TGCAGCGGGGGTCAAGGGATCACTGAAGCTTTCTTT,CSGGQGITEAFF
TRBV6-8,NA,TRBJ1-5,few,TGTGCCAGCAGTTACGGTGGTAGCAATCAGCCCCAGCATTTT,CASSYGGSNQPQHF
TRBV29-1,NA,TRBJ1-1,NA,TGCAGCGTTGTAGAACAGCCAAACACTGAAGCTTTCTTT,CSVVEQPNTEAFF
TRBV6-8,NA,TRBJ1-2,NA,TGTGCCAGCAGTTCCGTGGCGGGGGCGGATACGAACTATGGCTACACCTTC,CASSSVAGADTNYGYTF
TRBV19,NA,TRBJ1-6,once,TGTGCCAGTACTTTTCCGGGGGATGGACCCCTCCACTTT,CASTFPGDGPLHF
TRBV6-8,TRBD1,TRBJ1-2,NA,TGTGCCAGCAGCCCGGACAGGGCCTATGGCTACACCTTC,CASSPDRAYGYTF
TRBV1,NA,TRBJ1-2,NA,TGCGCCAGCAGCCAAGCGGACGGGAGCCACGTCTATGGCTACACCTTC,CASSQADGSHVYGYTF
TRBV15,TRBD1,TRBJ1-4,NA,TGTGCCACCAGCAGAGTTAGGACAGGGGATGAAAAACTGTTTTTT,CATSRVRTGDEKLFF
TRBV6-8,NA,TRBJ1-1,NA,TGTGCCAGCAGTTACGCCCGCGCGGGGACGGGTAAAGCTTTCTTT,CASSYARAGTGKAFF
TRBV6-8,TRBD1,TRBJ2-2,NA,TGTGCCAGCAGTTACGGGGGCCCCGGGACAGGCAGTACCGGGGAGCTGTTTTTT,CASSYGGPGTGSTGELFF
TRBV11-3,TRBD2,TRBJ2-2,few,TGTGCCAGCAGCTCCCCCAGCCTAGCGGGCAACACCGGGGAGCTGTTTTTT,CASSSPSLAGNTGELFF
TRBV19,NA,TRBJ2-1,NA,TGTGCCAGTAGTATTTCTCGTTTGGATGAGCAGTTCTTC,CASSISRLDEQFF
TRBV7-6,TRBD1,TRBJ2-7,NA,TGTGCCAGCAGCTTATTCACAGGGGACCCTTACGAGCAGTACTTC,CASSLFTGDPYEQYF
TRBV12-2,NA,TRBJ2-2,NA,TGTGCCGCTAGCTTGAGGGGATTTGGTCGGGACACCGGGGAGCTGTTTTTT,CAASLRGFGRDTGELFF
TRBV18,TRBD2,TRBJ2-3,once,TGTGCCAGCTCACCACCGGGACTAGCGGGGGGCACAGATACGCAGTATTTT,CASSPPGLAGGTDTQYF
TRBV11-3,TRBD1,TRBJ1-1,few,TGTGCCAGCAGCTTTCCCAGGGGGACCACTGAAGCTTTCTTT,CASSFPRGTTEAFF
TRBV18,TRBD2,TRBJ2-7,NA,TGTGCCAGCTCACCACCGGGCCGGTTCACCGAATTGACTAGCTTAACCTACGAGCAGTACTTC,CASSPPGRFTELTSLTYEQYF
TRBV7-2,NA,TRBJ2-2,NA,TGTGCCAGCAGGGGTCGGACTACCGGGGAGCTGTTTTTT,CASRGRTTGELFF
TRBV29-1,NA,TRBJ1-5,NA,TGCAGCGCCCAAGCCGGCAATCAGCCCCAGCATTTT,CSAQAGNQPQHF
TRBV6-8,TRBD1,TRBJ2-1,NA,TGTGCCAGCAGGGGACAGTTAAATGAGCAGTTCTTC,CASRGQLNEQFF
TRBV18,TRBD1,TRBJ1-1,NA,TGTGCCAGCTCACCACCCGGGACAGCTGAAGCTTTCTTT,CASSPPGTAEAFF
TRBV11-3,NA,TRBJ1-1,NA,TGTGCCAGCATCAACGGAGGGGGGCGGGTCACTGAAGCTTTCTTT,CASINGGGRVTEAFF
TRBV6-8,NA,TRBJ2-2,few,TGTGCCAGCAGTTACCTTGGGGACCTTATCACTGGGGAGCTGTTTTTT,CASSYLGDLITGELFF
TRBV11-3,TRBD1,TRBJ1-4,NA,TGTGCCAGCAGCTCACGGTTAATGGGACAGGGAGGAGAAAAACTGTTTTTT,CASSSRLMGQGGEKLFF
TRBV6-8,NA,TRBJ1-1,few,TGTGCCAGCCTAGACAGGTCCAACACTGAAGCTTTCTTT,CASLDRSNTEAFF
TRBV6-8,NA,TRBJ1-2,NA,TGTGCCAGCAGTGGTAGGGGACATCTCTTCTATGGCTACACCTTC,CASSGRGHLFYGYTF